This paragraph reports one TCR beta chain. Trimming removed 0 bases at V and 0 bases at J, with 10 bases between. The CDR3 has 16 residues. Germline V gene lookup returns CDR1 SGHRS and CDR2 YFSETQ. The record originates from a study of blood T cell repertoires in COVID-19. In the study overall: COVID-19 samples collected from the United States, Italy and Spain covered acute and convalescent phases. T cells, B-cell-depleted T cells, or PBMCs provided the cDNA or gDNA that served as material.

As originally analysed: Estimation of nucleated cell counts was performed using reference gene primer amplification. Libraries were prepared by immunoSEQ multiplex PCR; TCRdb keeps only in-frame clonotypes and omits some of them. The V and J calls and clone size are taken from that table; D and trimming were inferred from the DNA. The sample records around 250,000 clones, around 84% being singletons. This rearrangement joins TRBV5-1 to TRBJ1-3, with D maybe TRBD1 (6 bases). This sequence originates from an older woman with active or convalescent COVID-19. Sequencing was done on a sample of peripheral blood. CDR3 amino acids: CASSLDRADSGNTIYF. The CDR3 DNA reads TGCGCCAGCAGCTTGGACAGGGCAGACTCTGGAAACACCATATATTTT.